Shown below are 8 T cell receptor beta chains from a single sample sequenced in a study of human T cells and chemical hapten exposure. The time point denotes: pre-sensitization, week 0. Treatment: therapeutic diphenylcyclopropenone sensitization with weekly scalp DPC. TCRdb analysed the RACE reads with MiXCR anew, one entry per CDR3 protein. Among 300,000 to 400,000 distinct CDR3 sequences listed, around 5.5% were seen once. The source was whole blood, collected in connection with sensitization to the hapten diphenylcyclopropenone (DPC). The source is a woman aged 50 to 60 with alopecia areata. Some clones in this sample may be carry-over from other donors' samples.

The chain couples TRBV11-2 to TRBJ2-1; D not resolved. V lost 6 bases to trimming and J lost 9 bases, with 21 bases between them. The CDR3 length is 15 residues. The germline V gene has CDR1 SGHAT and CDR2 FQNNGV. The CDR3 loop reads CASSPQRRSLGEQFF. The DNA of the CDR3 is TGTGCCAGCAGTCCGCAAAGGAGATCCTTGGGTGAGCAGTTCTTC.

This clonotype has a handful of counts. The rearrangement links TRBV7-7 to TRBJ1-6; D is unresolved. The germline CDR1 and CDR2 sequences are SSHAT and FNYEAQ (reference sequence). V shed 1 base and J shed 9 bases, with 7 bases lying between them. The CDR3 length is 13 residues. The CDR3 coding sequence is TGTGCCAGCAGCTTAGATTGGGTTTCACCCCTCCACTTT. This encodes CASSLDWVSPLHF.

The V gene is TRBV14, the J gene TRBJ1-6, with D hard to call. This CDR3 spans 17 amino acids. With 0 bases removed from V and 2 bases from J, the gap between germline ends came to 11 bases. Germline values: CDR1 SGHDN, CDR2 FVKESK. CDR3 sequence: CASSQDLGSAYNSPLHF. In DNA, the CDR3 is TGTGCCAGCAGCCAAGATTTGGGTAGCGCCTATAATTCACCCCTCCACTTT.

The chain employs TRBV25-1 and TRBJ1-1; D uncertain. The CDR3 consists of 12 residues. Germline loops: CDR1 MGHDK, CDR2 SYGVNS. Deletions cut 4 bases from V and 4 bases from J, with 7 bases between. CDR3 nucleotide sequence: TGTGCCAGCAGTGGACTGAGCACTGAAGCTTTCTTT. This translates into CASSGLSTEAFF.

The sample holds many counts of this clonotype. The rearrangement links TRBV7-2 to TRBJ2-5; D uncertain. Per the germline V gene, CDR1 is SGHTA and CDR2 is FQGNSA. V was shortened by 0 bases and J by 5 bases, with 10 bases between the two germline ends. The CDR3 has 14 residues. CDR3 amino acids: CASSLALMGETQYF. As DNA, the CDR3 is TGTGCCAGCAGCTTAGCGCTTATGGGGGAGACCCAGTACTTC. The full variable domain, completed using reference TRBV7-2 and TRBJ2-5, is GAGVSQSPSNKVTEKGKDVELRCDPISGHTALYWYRQSLGQGLEFLIYFQGNSAPDKSGLPSDRFSAERTGGSVSTLTIQRTQQEDSAVYLCASSLALMGETQYFGPGTRLLVL.

This chain uses TRBV10-3 with TRBJ1-5, with a possible D match to TRBD1 (5 bases). The CDR3 sequence is 13 residues long. Per germline, CDR1 ENHRY and CDR2 SYGVKD. The CDR3 DNA reads TGTGCATCTAGGCAGGGCGACAATCAGCCCCAGCATTTT. This gives the protein CASRQGDNQPQHF.

This chain uses TRBV7-9 with TRBJ1-1, with a weak D call TRBD1 (6 bases). This CDR3 contains 14 residues. Germline V gene lookup returns CDR1 SEHNR and CDR2 FQNEAQ (reference sequence). V lost 4 bases and J lost 4, with 13 bases in between. The CDR3 sequence is CASSSQGKGTEAFF. In DNA, the CDR3 is TGTGCCAGCAGCTCCCAGGGGAAGGGCACTGAAGCTTTCTTT.

This clonotype has more than one count but fewer than ten. The V gene is TRBV2, the J gene TRBJ2-3, with D perhaps matching TRBD2 (5 bases). The V gene lost 3 bases and the J gene lost 5 bases, with 12 bases spanning the gap. Germline CDR1 and CDR2: SNHLY and FYNNEI. The CDR3 length is 14 residues. The CDR3 reads CASSDGVSRDTQYF. Here the CDR3 DNA reads TGTGCCAGCAGTGACGGGGTATCACGAGATACGCAGTATTTT. Full variable domain (remainder filled in from reference TRBV2 and TRBJ2-3): EPEVTQTPSHQVTQMGQEVILRCVPISNHLYFYWYRQILGQKVEFLVSFYNNEISEKSEIFDDQFSVERPDGSNFTLKIRSTKLEDSAMYFCASSDGVSRDTQYFGPGTRLTVL.